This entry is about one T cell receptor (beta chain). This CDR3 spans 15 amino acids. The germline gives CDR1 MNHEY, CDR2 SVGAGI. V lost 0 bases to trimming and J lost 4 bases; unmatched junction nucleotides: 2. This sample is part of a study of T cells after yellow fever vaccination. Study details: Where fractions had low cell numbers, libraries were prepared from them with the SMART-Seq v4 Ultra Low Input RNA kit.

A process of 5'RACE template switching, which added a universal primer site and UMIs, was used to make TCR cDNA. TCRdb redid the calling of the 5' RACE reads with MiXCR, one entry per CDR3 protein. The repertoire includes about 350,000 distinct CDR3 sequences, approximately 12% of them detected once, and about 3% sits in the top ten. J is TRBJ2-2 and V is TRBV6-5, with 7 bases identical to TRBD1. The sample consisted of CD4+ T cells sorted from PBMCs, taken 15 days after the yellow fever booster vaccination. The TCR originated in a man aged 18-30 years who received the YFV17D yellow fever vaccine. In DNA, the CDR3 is TGTGCCAGCAGTTACTCGACAGGGACCACCGGGGAGCTGTTTTTT. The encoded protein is CASSYSTGTTGELFF.